These 18 T cell receptor beta chains were all obtained from the same sample, sequenced in a study of early T cells in non-severe SARS-CoV-2 infection. Via MiXCR, TCRdb re-called the 5' RACE reads, giving one row per CDR3 protein. The sample consists of 45,000 to 65,000 distinct CDR3 sequences, about 9.7% of them appearing once. The sequenced material came from whole blood. These receptors came from an adult who was a healthcare worker with PCR-confirmed SARS-CoV-2 infection or an uninfected control (not recorded which).

There are many counts of this clonotype. V usage is TRBV7-3 and J usage is TRBJ2-1, with D maybe TRBD1 (5 bases). The germline gives CDR1 SGHTA, CDR2 FQGTGA. The CDR3 totals 14 residues. V lost 4 bases and J 8 bases, leaving 15 bases between the germline ends. CDR3 nucleotides: TGTGCCAGCAGCTATACGACAGCAGGCGATGAGCAGTTCTTC. Protein product: CASSYTTAGDEQFF.

This clonotype was seen many times. This rearrangement joins TRBV6-5 to TRBJ1-2, with D tentatively TRBD1 (5 bases). Germline assignment: CDR1 MNHEY and CDR2 SVGAGI. The V gene lost 5 bases and the J gene lost 13 bases, with 20 bases spanning the gap. This CDR3 region has 13 residues. CDR3 in amino acids: CASSPPGQGASTF. In DNA, the CDR3 is TGTGCCAGCAGTCCACCCGGGCAAGGGGCCAGCACCTTC.

This clonotype showed up many times. The J gene is TRBJ2-1, the V gene TRBV2, with D possibly being TRBD2 (5 bases). The CDR3 has 14 residues. With 8 bases removed from V and 7 bases from J, the gap between germline ends came to 18 bases. The V gene's germline CDR1 is SNHLY and CDR2 FYNNEI. The CDR3 loop is CASLRDRNGNEQFF. As DNA, the CDR3 is TGTGCCAGCCTACGGGATAGAAACGGGAATGAGCAGTTCTTC.

This clonotype was recorded at least ten times. The chain is built from TRBV2 and TRBJ1-1; D unresolved. V was trimmed by 7 bases and J by 5 bases, leaving 11 bases between them. The CDR3 contains 12 residues. Germline V gives CDR1 SNHLY, CDR2 FYNNEI. The CDR3 reads CASKGAGTEAFF. CDR3 in DNA: TGTGCCAGCAAAGGAGCCGGGACTGAAGCTTTCTTT.

This clonotype occurred a few times. The chain has TRBV24-1 and TRBJ2-3, with a tentative D call TRBD1 (6 bases). Trimming stripped 3 bases from V and 0 bases from J, with 9 bases between. Germline CDR1 reads KGHDR; CDR2 reads SFDVKD. This CDR3 contains 15 residues. In DNA, the CDR3 is TGTGCCACCAGTGATCCACAGGGCAGCACAGATACGCAGTATTTT. This translates into CATSDPQGSTDTQYF.

This clonotype appeared many times. This sequence joins TRBV6-6 and TRBJ2-1; 7 bases are shared with TRBD1. The junction had 3 bases not matched to a gene; V was cut back by 2 bases and J by 2 bases. From germline, CDR1 is MNHNY and CDR2 SVGAGI (reference sequence). The CDR3 sequence is 15 residues long. Here the CDR3 reads CASSYPQGTYNEQFF. CDR3 bases: TGTGCCAGCAGTTACCCACAGGGGACCTACAATGAGCAGTTCTTC.

This clonotype was counted between two and nine times. The rearrangement uses TRBV29-1 and TRBJ1-1; TRBD1 is a possible D gene (6 bases). The CDR3 extends over 14 amino acids. Trimming cost V 5 bases and J 1 base, with 14 bases left between them. CDR1 and CDR2 from the germline V gene are SQVTM and ANQGSEA. The CDR3 region has the DNA TGCAGCGTTTTTGGGCGGACAGCGAACACTGAAGCTTTCTTT. It translates to CSVFGRTANTEAFF.

This chain uses TRBV28 with TRBJ2-7; 9 positions agree with TRBD2. Germline CDR1 and CDR2: MDHEN and SYDVKM. V shed 6 bases and J 0 bases; nucleotides not matched to a gene: 6. CDR3 size: 15 residues. Written as DNA, the CDR3 is TGTGCCAGCAGACAATTTAGCGGGAGCTCCTACGAGCAGTACTTC. It translates to CASRQFSGSSYEQYF.

This clonotype showed up many times. The rearrangement joins TRBV29-1 to TRBJ2-3, with D perhaps TRBD1 or TRBD2 (5 bases each). V was trimmed by 8 bases and J by 5 bases, leaving 23 bases between them. This CDR3 is built from 15 residues. Germline values: CDR1 SQVTM, CDR2 ANQGSEA. The CDR3 DNA reads as TGCAGCACCGCCTTGACAGTGTTCGGGGAAGATACGCAGTATTTT. Translation gives CSTALTVFGEDTQYF.

This clonotype was detected many times. The V gene is TRBV5-4, the J gene TRBJ2-1; TRBD1 matches 10 bases. V was pared by 3 bases and J by 6 bases, with 3 bases of the junction left unmatched. Germline assignment: CDR1 SGHNT and CDR2 YYREEE (reference sequence). The CDR3 has 14 amino acids. CDR3 in amino acids: CASSWDRGPNEQFF. CDR3 nucleotides: TGTGCCAGCAGCTGGGACAGGGGCCCCAATGAGCAGTTCTTC. Drawing the rest from reference TRBV5-4 and TRBJ2-1, the complete variable domain is ETGVTQSPTHLIKTRGQQVTLRCSSQSGHNTVSWYQQALGQGPQFIFQYYREEENGRGNFPPRFSGLQFPNYSSELNVNALELDDSALYLCASSWDRGPNEQFFGPGTRLTVL.

This clonotype showed up just a few times. The chain is built from TRBV14 and TRBJ2-7; D gene uncertain. Germline V lookup: CDR1 SGHDN, CDR2 FVKESK. With 3 bases removed from V and 0 bases from J, the gap between germline ends came to 12 bases. The CDR3 extends over 15 amino acids. CDR3 coding DNA: TGTGCCAGCAGCCACCTGACTGTGGCCTCCTACGAGCAGTACTTC. Encoded protein: CASSHLTVASYEQYF.

In this sample, this clonotype turned up a few times. The chain carries TRBV3-1 and TRBJ2-7; D unclear. CDR3 length equals 13 residues. The V end was cut by 0 bases, the J end by 2 bases, with 5 bases between. Germline values: CDR1 LGHDT, CDR2 YNNKEL (reference sequence). CDR3 sequence reads: CASSQDQAYEQYF. In DNA form, the CDR3 reads TGTGCCAGCAGCCAAGATCAGGCCTACGAGCAGTACTTC.

There are many counts of this clonotype. This chain links TRBV19 with TRBJ2-3; a possible D gene is TRBD2 (6 bases). Germline-derived CDR1 and CDR2 are LNHDA and SQIVND (reference sequence). The V and J ends lost 5 bases and 1 base respectively, with 19 bases between them. This CDR3 has 17 amino acids. The CDR3 here is CASSWGRGGGGTDTQYF. For the CDR3, the DNA is TGTGCCAGTAGTTGGGGCCGAGGCGGCGGGGGCACAGATACGCAGTATTTT. Full variable domain (missing parts from reference TRBV19 and TRBJ2-3): DGGITQSPKYLFRKEGQNVTLSCEQNLNHDAMYWYRQDPGQGLRLIYYSQIVNDFQKGDIAEGYSVSREKKESFPLTVTSAQKNPTAFYLCASSWGRGGGGTDTQYFGPGTRLTVL.

This clonotype was counted only a few times. The chain couples TRBV9 to TRBJ2-7; D is ambiguous. The V end lost 10 bases, the J end lost 0 bases, and 14 bases lay between the germline ends. The CDR3 is 13 amino acids. Germline V gene sequence: CDR1 SGDLS, CDR2 YYNGEE. The CDR3 here is CAPRSFPSYEQYF. In DNA, the CDR3 is TGTGCCCCCAGGAGCTTCCCCTCCTACGAGCAGTACTTC.

This clonotype was seen repeatedly, ten times or more. Written as DNA, the CDR3 is TGTGCCAGCAGTTATGCATGGGGATTTGATGGCTACACCTTC. This encodes CASSYAWGFDGYTF. The rearrangement joins TRBV6-5 to TRBJ1-2; D gene unclear. Trimming removed 3 bases from V and 6 bases from J, with 14 bases in between. Germline V gene sequence: CDR1 MNHEY, CDR2 SVGAGI. This CDR3 region has 14 residues.

This clonotype was seen repeatedly, ten times or more. V and J are TRBV7-2 and TRBJ2-1; TRBD2 matches 15 bases. The germline V gene has CDR1 SGHTA and CDR2 FQGNSA. This CDR3 has 15 residues. The V and J ends lost 4 bases and 9 bases, in that order; junction bases with no gene match: 4. Written as DNA, the CDR3 is TGTGCCAGCAGCTCCGGGACTAGCGGGAGGTCTGAGCAGTTCTTC. Protein product: CASSSGTSGRSEQFF. The whole variable domain, filled in from reference TRBV7-2 and TRBJ2-1, reads GAGVSQSPSNKVTEKGKDVELRCDPISGHTALYWYRQSLGQGLEFLIYFQGNSAPDKSGLPSDRFSAERTGGSVSTLTIQRTQQEDSAVYLCASSSGTSGRSEQFFGPGTRLTVL.

Points on this clonotype: It may be a read error: a sequence one base away is much more abundant. The V call is TRBV12-3 or TRBV12-4, the J call TRBJ1-3; TRBD1 matches at 7 bases. This CDR3 is 15 amino acids long. V shed 5 bases, J shed 5 bases, and the junction held 9 bases outside the gene matches. CDR3 residues: CASSRATGARNTIYF. The CDR3 DNA reads as TGTGCCAGCAGTCGAGCCACAGGGGCTAGAAACACCATATATTTT.

This clonotype has a count of ten or more. This sequence joins TRBV20-1 and TRBJ2-7, with 8 bases matching TRBD2. The CDR3 is 15 amino acids. Germline V gene lookup returns CDR1 DFQATT and CDR2 SNEGSKA (reference sequence). J was trimmed by 7 bases and V by 2 bases; bases with no gene match: 13. CDR3 sequence (DNA): TGCAGTGCTAGATTCAGCGGGAGTGGTCTTAGGGAGCAGTACTTC. This translates into CSARFSGSGLREQYF.